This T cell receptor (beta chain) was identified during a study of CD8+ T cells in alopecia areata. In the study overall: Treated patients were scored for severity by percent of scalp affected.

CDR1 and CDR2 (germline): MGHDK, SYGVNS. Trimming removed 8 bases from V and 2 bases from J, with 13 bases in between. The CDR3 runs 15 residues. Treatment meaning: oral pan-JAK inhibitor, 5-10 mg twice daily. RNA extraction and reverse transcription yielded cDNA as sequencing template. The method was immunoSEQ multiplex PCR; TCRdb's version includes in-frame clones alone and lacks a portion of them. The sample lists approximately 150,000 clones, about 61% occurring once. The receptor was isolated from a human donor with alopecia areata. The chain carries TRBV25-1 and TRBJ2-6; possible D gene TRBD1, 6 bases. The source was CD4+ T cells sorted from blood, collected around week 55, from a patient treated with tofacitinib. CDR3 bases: TGTGCCAGCGGTAACCAGGGGACTGGGGCCAACGTCCTGACTTTC. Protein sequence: CASGNQGTGANVLTF. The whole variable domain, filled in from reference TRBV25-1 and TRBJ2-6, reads EADIYQTPRYLVIGTGKKITLECSQTMGHDKMYWYQQDPGMELHLIHYSYGVNSTEKGDLSSESTVSRIRTEHFPLTLESARPSHTSQYLCASGNQGTGANVLTFGAGSRLTVL.